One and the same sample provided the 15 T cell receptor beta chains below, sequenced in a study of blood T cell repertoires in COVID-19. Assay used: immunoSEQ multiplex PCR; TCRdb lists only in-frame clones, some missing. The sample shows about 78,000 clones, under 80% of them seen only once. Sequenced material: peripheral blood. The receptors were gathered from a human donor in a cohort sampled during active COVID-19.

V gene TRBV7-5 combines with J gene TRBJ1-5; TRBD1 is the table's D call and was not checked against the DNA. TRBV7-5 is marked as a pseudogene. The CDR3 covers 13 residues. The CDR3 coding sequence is TGTGCCAGAAGTCAGGGGGGCAATCAGCCCCAGCATTTT. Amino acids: CARSQGGNQPQHF.

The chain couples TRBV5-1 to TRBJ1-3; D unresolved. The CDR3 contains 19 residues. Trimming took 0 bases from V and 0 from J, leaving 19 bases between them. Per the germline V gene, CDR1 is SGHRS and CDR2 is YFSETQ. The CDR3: CASSLVGRRETPSGNTIYF. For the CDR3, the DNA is TGCGCCAGCAGCTTGGTGGGCAGAAGAGAAACCCCCTCTGGAAACACCATATATTTT.

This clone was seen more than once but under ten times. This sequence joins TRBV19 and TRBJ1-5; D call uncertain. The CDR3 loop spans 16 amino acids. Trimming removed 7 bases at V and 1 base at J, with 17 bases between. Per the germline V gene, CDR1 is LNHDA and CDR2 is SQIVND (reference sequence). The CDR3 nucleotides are TGTGCCAGTAATAATCTCGAGTTTCTGAGCAATCAGCCCCAGCATTTT. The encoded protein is CASNNLEFLSNQPQHF.

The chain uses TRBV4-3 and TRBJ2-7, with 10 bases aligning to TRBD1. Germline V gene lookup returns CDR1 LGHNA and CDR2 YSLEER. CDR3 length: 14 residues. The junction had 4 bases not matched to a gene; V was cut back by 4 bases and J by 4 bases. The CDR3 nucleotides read TGCGCCAGCAGCCGTGGACAGGGGGGTTACGAGCAGTACTTC. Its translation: CASSRGQGGYEQYF.

DNA for the CDR3: TGCGCCAGCAGCTTAGCCGAGTTGGCGGGCGGCTACACCTTC. This translates into CASSLAELAGGYTF. V and J are TRBV5-1 and TRBJ1-2; D is ambiguous. The CDR3 length is 14 residues. Trimming took 2 bases from V and 8 from J, leaving 16 bases between them. Germline lookup yields CDR1 SGHRS and CDR2 YFSETQ.

The CDR3, as DNA: TGTGCCAGCAGCCTGGGAGGGGGCTCCTACGAGCAGTACTTC. Protein product: CASSLGGGSYEQYF. V is TRBV11-3 and J is TRBJ2-7, with D tentatively TRBD2 (7 bases). The germline gives CDR1 SGHNT, CDR2 YENEEA. V was cut by 5 bases and J by 0 bases, with 11 bases left in between. The CDR3 has 14 residues.

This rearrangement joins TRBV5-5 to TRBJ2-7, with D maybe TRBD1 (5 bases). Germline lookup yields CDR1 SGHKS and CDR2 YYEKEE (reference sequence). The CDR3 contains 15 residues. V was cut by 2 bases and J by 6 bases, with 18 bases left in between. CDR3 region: CASSFWAGPAGEQYF. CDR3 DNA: TGTGCCAGCAGCTTCTGGGCAGGGCCCGCTGGCGAGCAGTACTTC.

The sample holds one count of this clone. The CDR3 DNA is TGCGCCAGCAGCCAATTCTTGACTAGCGGGGGGTCCTACGAGCAGTACTTC. It yields the protein CASSQFLTSGGSYEQYF. V usage is TRBV4-1 and J usage is TRBJ2-7; TRBD2 matches at 13 bases. This CDR3 has 17 residues. Trimming took 2 bases from V and 1 from J; bases not matched to a gene: 5. Germline V gene lookup returns CDR1 MGHRA and CDR2 YSYEKL.

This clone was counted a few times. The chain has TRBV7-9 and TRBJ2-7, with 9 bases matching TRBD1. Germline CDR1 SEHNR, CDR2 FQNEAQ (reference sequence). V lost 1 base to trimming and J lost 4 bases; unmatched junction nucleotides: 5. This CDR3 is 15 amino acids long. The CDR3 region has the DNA TGTGCCAGCAGCTTAGTAGGGACAGGGTTTTACGAGCAGTACTTC. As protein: CASSLVGTGFYEQYF.

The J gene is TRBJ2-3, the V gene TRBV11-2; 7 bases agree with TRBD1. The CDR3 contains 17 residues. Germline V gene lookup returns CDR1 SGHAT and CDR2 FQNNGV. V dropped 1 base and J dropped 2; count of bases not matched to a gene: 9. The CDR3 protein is CASSLVPGQSYTDTQYF. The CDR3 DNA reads TGTGCCAGCAGCTTAGTCCCGGGACAGAGCTACACAGATACGCAGTATTTT.

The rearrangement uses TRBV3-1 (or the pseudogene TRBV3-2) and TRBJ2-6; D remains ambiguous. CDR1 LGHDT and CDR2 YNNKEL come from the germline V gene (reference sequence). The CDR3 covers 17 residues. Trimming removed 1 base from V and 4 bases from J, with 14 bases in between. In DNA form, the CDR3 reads TGTGCCAGCAGCCAAGTACTGCGGCGATCGGGGGCCAACGTCCTGACTTTC. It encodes CASSQVLRRSGANVLTF.

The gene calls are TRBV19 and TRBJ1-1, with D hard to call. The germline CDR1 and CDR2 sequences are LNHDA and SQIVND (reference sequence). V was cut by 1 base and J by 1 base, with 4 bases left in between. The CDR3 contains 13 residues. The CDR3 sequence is CASSIVENTEAFF. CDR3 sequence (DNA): TGTGCCAGTAGTATAGTAGAGAACACTGAAGCTTTCTTT.

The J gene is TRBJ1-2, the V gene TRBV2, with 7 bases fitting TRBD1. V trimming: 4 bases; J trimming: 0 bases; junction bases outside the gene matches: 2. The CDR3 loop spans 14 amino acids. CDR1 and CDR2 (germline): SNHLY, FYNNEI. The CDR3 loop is CASSGTGANYGYTF. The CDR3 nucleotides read TGTGCCAGCAGTGGAACAGGGGCTAACTATGGCTACACCTTC. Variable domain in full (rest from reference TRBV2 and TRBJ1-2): EPEVTQTPSHQVTQMGQEVILRCVPISNHLYFYWYRQILGQKVEFLVSFYNNEISEKSEIFDDQFSVERPDGSNFTLKIRSTKLEDSAMYFCASSGTGANYGYTFGSGTRLTVV.

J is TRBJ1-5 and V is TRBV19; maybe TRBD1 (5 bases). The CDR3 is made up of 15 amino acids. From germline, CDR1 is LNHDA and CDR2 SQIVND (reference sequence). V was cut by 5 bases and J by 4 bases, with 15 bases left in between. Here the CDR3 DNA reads TGTGCCAGTAGTGTGCGGGGACTGAAAAATCAGCCCCAGCATTTT. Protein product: CASSVRGLKNQPQHF.

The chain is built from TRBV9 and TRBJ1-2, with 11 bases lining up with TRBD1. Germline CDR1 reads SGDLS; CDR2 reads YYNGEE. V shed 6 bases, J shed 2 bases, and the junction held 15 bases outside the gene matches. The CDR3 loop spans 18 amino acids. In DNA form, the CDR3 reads TGTGCCAGCATCTTTCCGGACAGGGGGCCTAGAAGGAACTATGGCTACACCTTC. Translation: CASIFPDRGPRRNYGYTF.